This T cell receptor beta chain was identified during a study of shared clonotypes between healthy human individuals. Study-level findings and limits: Estimated clonotype richness was generally higher in naive than memory subsets. Sharing across a few donors was seen in 4.5% to 5.5% of naive CD4 clonotypes.

The V gene's germline CDR1 is MNHEY and CDR2 SMNVEV (reference sequence). This CDR3 has 13 residues. The V gene lost 4 bases and the J gene lost 6 bases, with 9 bases spanning the gap. This clone was seen once. Its antigen is not known. Selected positively for CCR7 and CD45RO-negative, naive CD8 cells excluded terminally differentiated effector memory CD45RA+ cells. Produced via immunoSEQ multiplex PCR; TCRdb's table is partial and in-frame only. The sample lists around 2,000,000 clones, just over 90% occurring once. The specimen sequenced was naive CD8+ T cells from PBMCs. The V call is TRBV27, the J call TRBJ2-2, with D tentatively TRBD2 (6 bases). This sequence was found in a man between 18 and 35 years old in good health. Some clones in this sample may be carry-over from other donors' samples. The CDR3 reads CASSWAGSGELFF. Written as DNA, the CDR3 is TGTGCCAGCAGTTGGGCGGGGTCCGGGGAGCTGTTTTTT.